The 26 T cell receptor beta chains below were found in one sample sequenced in a study of metastatic and nonmetastatic thyroid tumors. TCRdb ran MiXCR on the PCR reads. The table has approximately 31,000 clones, approximately 29% seen once. There were no patients who had received any treatment before thyroid surgery. The sample taken for sequencing was blood. These receptors were taken from a female donor with papillary thyroid cancer or a benign thyroid nodule (not recorded which). Some clones in this sample may be carry-over from other donors' samples.

This clone has a count of ten or more. V usage is TRBV6-4 and J usage is TRBJ2-4; 7 bases are shared with TRBD2. J gave up 7 bases and V 3 bases, and 6 bases lay outside the gene matches. The CDR3 contains 14 residues. Germline V lookup: CDR1 MRHNA, CDR2 SNTAGT. This chain's CDR3 is CASSEGGSSNIQYF. DNA for the CDR3: TGTGCCAGCAGTGAGGGAGGGAGTAGTAACATTCAGTACTTC.

The chain is built from TRBV4-1 and TRBJ2-7; TRBD1 or TRBD2 may be the D gene (6 bases each). The CDR3 is made up of 14 amino acids. V was trimmed by 4 bases and J by 4 bases, leaving 14 bases between them. Per the germline V gene, CDR1 is MGHRA and CDR2 is YSYEKL. The CDR3 DNA follows: TGCGCCAGCAGCCTCGCTGGGGGGCGGTACGAGCAGTACTTC. Its protein is CASSLAGGRYEQYF.

This clone was counted ten times or more. The chain recombines TRBV11-3 with TRBJ2-1, with D unclear. CDR3 length: 12 amino acids. V lost 5 bases and J 10 bases, leaving 12 bases between the germline ends. Per germline, CDR1 SGHNT and CDR2 YENEEA. In nucleotides, the CDR3 is TGTGCCAGCAGCCCTAGGTTAGGGGAGCAGTTCTTC. This gives the protein CASSPRLGEQFF.

This clone was seen a few times. The rearrangement uses TRBV15 and TRBJ2-3; D might be TRBD2 (5 bases). Germline CDR1 is LNHNV and CDR2 is YYDKDF (reference sequence). The CDR3 consists of 17 residues. Trimming removed 0 bases at V and 2 bases at J, with 15 bases between. CDR3 protein: CATSRDLLSGNTDTQYF. The CDR3 bases are TGTGCCACCAGCAGAGATCTGCTATCGGGGAACACAGATACGCAGTATTTT.

Many counts were recorded for this clone. At the DNA level, this CDR3 is encoded by other sequences in the same sample as well. The chain couples TRBV27 to TRBJ2-7, with D unresolved. The V gene lost 6 bases and the J gene lost 5 bases, with 29 bases spanning the gap. The CDR3 runs to 18 residues. Germline CDR1 and CDR2: MNHEY and SMNVEV (reference sequence). CDR3 sequence: CASRPLDRVWVQIHEQYF. The CDR3 DNA follows: TGTGCCAGCAGACCGCTGGATAGGGTATGGGTCCAAATCCACGAGCAGTACTTC.

This clone was seen many times. This chain connects TRBV4-3 to TRBJ2-1, with D uncertain. Germline assignment: CDR1 LGHNA and CDR2 YSLEER. The CDR3 runs to 16 residues. V was cut by 0 bases and J by 5 bases, with 14 bases left in between. As DNA, the CDR3 is TGCGCCAGCAGCCAAGACGGGCAACTGGATCACAATGAGCAGTTCTTC. Its translation is CASSQDGQLDHNEQFF.

V is TRBV5-1 and J is TRBJ2-7; 9 positions match TRBD1. The J segment lost 6 bases and the V segment lost 4 bases, leaving 11 bases of the junction unmatched. The germline V gene encodes CDR1 SGHRS and CDR2 YFSETQ. CDR3 length equals 15 residues. The CDR3 DNA reads as TGCGCCAGCAGCGGCACAGGGGGCCGTGGGGCCGAGCAGTACTTC. Translated, it gives CASSGTGGRGAEQYF. Full variable domain (rest looked up from reference TRBV5-1 and TRBJ2-7): KAGVTQTPRYLIKTRGQQVTLSCSPISGHRSVSWYQQTPGQGLQFLFEYFSETQRNKGNFPGRFSGRQFSNSRSEMNVSTLELGDSALYLCASSGTGGRGAEQYFGPGTRLTVT.

This clone was counted once. V gene TRBV5-1 combines with J gene TRBJ1-2; D uncertain. The CDR3 length is 16 residues. The V and J ends lost 4 bases and 6 bases respectively, with 22 bases between them. Per the germline V gene, CDR1 is SGHRS and CDR2 is YFSETQ. The CDR3 sequence is CASSETGQTISNGYTF. The CDR3 bases are TGCGCCAGCAGCGAAACCGGCCAGACCATTAGCAATGGCTACACCTTC.

This clone has a count of ten or more. The V gene is TRBV12-3 or TRBV12-4, the J gene TRBJ2-7; TRBD2 matches at 11 bases. V trimming: 6 bases; J trimming: 3 bases; junction bases outside the gene matches: 4. The CDR3 sequence is 14 residues long. The CDR3 coding sequence is TGTGCCAGCAGATCGACTAGCGGGAACTACGAGCAGTACTTC. As protein: CASRSTSGNYEQYF.

This clone was recorded at least ten times. This chain connects TRBV20-1 to TRBJ1-2; TRBD1 is a possible D gene (6 bases). The CDR3 sequence is 15 residues long. Trimming pared 0 bases from V and 4 bases from J, leaving 15 bases between. Germline CDR1 reads DFQATT; CDR2 reads SNEGSKA (reference sequence). Written as DNA, the CDR3 is TGCAGTGCTAGAGATATGAGGGGGGAGAGCTATGGCTACACCTTC. Translated, it gives CSARDMRGESYGYTF.

V usage is TRBV7-2 and J usage is TRBJ1-2, with a possible D match to TRBD1 (5 bases). Trimming removed 5 bases at V and 0 bases at J, with 10 bases between. CDR3 length: 14 residues. The germline gives CDR1 SGHTA, CDR2 FQGNSA. The CDR3 sequence is CASSRGGANYGYTF. CDR3 nucleotides: TGTGCCAGCAGCCGGGGGGGAGCTAACTATGGCTACACCTTC.

This clone was counted many times. Other DNA sequences from this sample encode an identical CDR3 as well. The chain joins TRBV7-9 to TRBJ1-3, with no clear D. There are 15 residues in the CDR3. Germline V CDR1 and CDR2: SEHNR, FQNEAQ (reference sequence). The V end lost 1 base, the J end lost 0 bases, and 7 bases lay between the germline ends. The CDR3 reads CASSLDSTSGNTIYF. CDR3 coding DNA: TGTGCCAGCAGCTTAGATAGTACCTCTGGAAACACCATATATTTT. The whole variable domain, filled in from reference TRBV7-9 and TRBJ1-3, reads DTGVSQNPRHKITKRGQNVTFRCDPISEHNRLYWYRQTLGQGPEFLTYFQNEAQLEKSRLLSDRFSAERPKGSFSTLEIQRTEQGDSAMYLCASSLDSTSGNTIYFGEGSWLTVV.

This clone has at least ten counts. This chain's CDR3 is CASSKDLEGETQYF. CDR3 DNA: TGTGCCAGCAGTAAAGATCTAGAGGGGGAGACCCAGTACTTC. The rearrangement joins TRBV6-1 to TRBJ2-5; either TRBD1 or TRBD2 may supply D (5 bases each). The CDR3 contains 14 residues. Germline loops: CDR1 MNHNS, CDR2 SASEGT. V lost 5 bases to trimming and J lost 5 bases, with 15 bases between them.

By share, this clone ranks as medium-sized. The gene calls are TRBV15 and TRBJ1-4; no reliable D call. The V gene's germline CDR1 is LNHNV and CDR2 YYDKDF (reference sequence). The CDR3 runs to 14 residues. With 7 bases removed from V and 4 bases from J, the gap between germline ends came to 13 bases. CDR3 region: CATKAALGNEKLFF. CDR3 sequence (DNA): TGTGCCACCAAGGCGGCCCTCGGTAATGAAAAACTGTTTTTT.

This clone was found many times. The rearrangement joins TRBV7-9 to TRBJ2-7; D remains unclear. Between the trimmed V and J ends, which lost 5 bases and 2 bases, there was a span of 10 bases. The CDR3 loop spans 13 amino acids. The germline V gene has CDR1 SEHNR and CDR2 FQNEAQ (reference sequence). The CDR3 DNA sequence: TGTGCCAGCAGCCTCTTGAGTACCTACGAGCAGTACTTC. Its translation: CASSLLSTYEQYF. Full variable domain (missing parts from reference TRBV7-9 and TRBJ2-7): DTGVSQNPRHKITKRGQNVTFRCDPISEHNRLYWYRQTLGQGPEFLTYFQNEAQLEKSRLLSDRFSAERPKGSFSTLEIQRTEQGDSAMYLCASSLLSTYEQYFGPGTRLTVT.

This clone was seen repeatedly, ten times or more. The chain joins TRBV6-1 to TRBJ1-1, with unresolved D. Germline V gives CDR1 MNHNS, CDR2 SASEGT. Trimming stripped 1 base from V and 1 base from J, with 4 bases between. The CDR3 totals 13 residues. DNA of the CDR3: TGTGCCAGCAGTGAAGGGTGGAACACTGAAGCTTTCTTT. It codes for CASSEGWNTEAFF.

In this sample, this clone turned up many times. The CDR3 bases are TGTGCCAGCAGCGGAATCGCGGGAGAACAAGAGACCCAGTACTTC. This translates into CASSGIAGEQETQYF. The rearrangement uses TRBV6-1 and TRBJ2-5, with 7 bases identical to TRBD2. The CDR3 has 15 amino acids. CDR1 and CDR2 from the germline V gene are MNHNS and SASEGT. V dropped 6 bases and J dropped 2; count of bases not matched to a gene: 9.

In this sample, this clone turned up many times. This chain links TRBV7-3 with TRBJ1-1, with no clear D. With 5 bases removed from V and 2 bases from J, the gap between germline ends came to 3 bases. This CDR3 is built from 11 residues. The V gene's germline CDR1 is SGHTA and CDR2 FQGTGA. CDR3 nucleotides: TGTGCCAGCAGCGACAACACTGAAGCTTTCTTT. This encodes CASSDNTEAFF.

This clone was seen only a few times. V gene TRBV25-1 combines with J gene TRBJ2-6, with D hard to call. The germline CDR1 and CDR2 sequences are MGHDK and SYGVNS. This CDR3 region has 15 residues. Trimming removed 6 bases from V and 2 bases from J, with 11 bases in between. The CDR3, as DNA: TGTGCCAGCAGGACCAGGCGGACTGGGGCCAACGTCCTGACTTTC. It yields the protein CASRTRRTGANVLTF.

The V call is TRBV14, the J call TRBJ1-2, with D perhaps matching TRBD1 (6 bases). This CDR3 has 15 residues. Trimming stripped 2 bases from V and 0 bases from J, with 10 bases between. Looked up from germline, CDR1 is SGHDN and CDR2 is FVKESK. CDR3 amino acids: CASSQLTGANYGYTF. The CDR3 DNA sequence: TGTGCCAGCAGCCAACTGACAGGAGCTAACTATGGCTACACCTTC.

V usage is TRBV6-1 and J usage is TRBJ2-1; 8 bases are shared with TRBD2. The CDR3 is 13 residues long. With 3 bases clipped from V and 10 bases from J, the junction kept 5 bases outside the gene matches. Germline loops: CDR1 MNHNS, CDR2 SASEGT. Here the CDR3 reads CASSDLAGKEQFF. CDR3 bases: TGTGCCAGCAGTGATCTAGCGGGCAAGGAGCAGTTCTTC.

This clone came up many times. The chain employs TRBV5-1 and TRBJ1-2; D perhaps matches TRBD1 (6 bases). Trimming stripped 4 bases from V and 2 bases from J, with 12 bases between. Looked up from germline, CDR1 is SGHRS and CDR2 is YFSETQ. CDR3 length: 14 residues. CDR3 nucleotides: TGCGCCAGCAGCGTGACAGGTCTCAACTATGGCTACACCTTC. This encodes CASSVTGLNYGYTF.

This clone was picked up many times. The chain links TRBV6-1 to TRBJ1-5; D perhaps matches TRBD1 (5 bases). The CDR3 has 15 residues. Germline CDR1 MNHNS, CDR2 SASEGT. V was clipped by 6 bases and J by 2 bases, with 14 bases between them. The CDR3 spells CASSNGGTGNQPQHF. In DNA form, the CDR3 reads TGTGCCAGCAGCAACGGGGGGACGGGCAATCAGCCCCAGCATTTT.

Notes on this clone: Relative to the germline gene, one junction end is altered; a read error may explain this. The chain joins TRBV28 to TRBJ1-1, with D hard to call. There are 15 residues in the CDR3. Germline-derived CDR1 and CDR2 are MDHEN and SYDVKM. In DNA form, the CDR3 reads TGTGCCAACAGTTTACCTCGGGGTGGTAACACTGAAGCTTTCTTT. Translating it yields CANSLPRGGNTEAFF.

This clone was observed at least ten times. One junction end does not reproduce the germline sequence, and a read error may be involved. CDR3 sequence (DNA): TGTGCCAGCAGTAGCAGTCAGCCCCAGCATTTT. Translating it yields CASSSSQPQHF. The V gene is TRBV27, the J gene TRBJ1-5; D gene unclear. The CDR3 has 11 residues. The V gene's germline CDR1 is MNHEY and CDR2 SMNVEV (reference sequence).

This clone was counted at least ten times. J is TRBJ1-5 and V is TRBV28, with a possible D match to TRBD1 (6 bases). V lost 6 bases, J lost 5 bases, and 17 bases lay in between. The CDR3 is 15 amino acids. Germline CDR1 MDHEN, CDR2 SYDVKM. CDR3 protein: CASSPPGRGHQPQHF. CDR3 bases: TGTGCCAGCAGCCCCCCCGGCAGGGGCCATCAGCCCCAGCATTTT.